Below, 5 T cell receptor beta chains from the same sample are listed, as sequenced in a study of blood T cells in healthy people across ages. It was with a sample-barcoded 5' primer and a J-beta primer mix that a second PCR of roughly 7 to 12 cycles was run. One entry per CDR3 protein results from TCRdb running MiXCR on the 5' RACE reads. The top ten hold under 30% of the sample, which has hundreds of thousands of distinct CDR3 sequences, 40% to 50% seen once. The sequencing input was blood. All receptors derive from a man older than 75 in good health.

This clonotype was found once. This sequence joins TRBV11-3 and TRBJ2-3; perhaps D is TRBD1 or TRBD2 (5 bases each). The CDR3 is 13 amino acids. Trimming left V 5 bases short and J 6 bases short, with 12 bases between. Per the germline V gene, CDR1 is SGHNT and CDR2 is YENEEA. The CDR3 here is CASSRDPLDTQYF. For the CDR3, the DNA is TGTGCCAGCAGCCGGGACCCGCTGGATACGCAGTATTTT.

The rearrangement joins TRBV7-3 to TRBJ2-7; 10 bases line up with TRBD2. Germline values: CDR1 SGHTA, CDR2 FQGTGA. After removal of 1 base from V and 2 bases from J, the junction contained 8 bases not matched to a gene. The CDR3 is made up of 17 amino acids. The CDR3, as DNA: TGTGCCAGCAGCTTAAACCCGAGACTAGCGGGCGCCTACGAGCAGTACTTC. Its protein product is CASSLNPRLAGAYEQYF. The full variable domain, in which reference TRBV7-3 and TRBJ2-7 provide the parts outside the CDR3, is GAGVSQTPSNKVTEKGKYVELRCDPISGHTALYWYRQSLGQGPEFLIYFQGTGAADDSGLPNDRFFAVRPEGSVSTLKIQRTERGDSAVYLCASSLNPRLAGAYEQYFGPGTRLTVT.

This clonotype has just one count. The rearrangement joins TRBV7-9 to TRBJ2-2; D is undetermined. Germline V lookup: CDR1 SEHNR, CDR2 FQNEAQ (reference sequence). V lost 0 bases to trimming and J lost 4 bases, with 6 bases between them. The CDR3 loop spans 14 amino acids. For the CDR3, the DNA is TGTGCCAGCAGCTTAGCGTGGCGCACCGGGGAGCTGTTTTTT. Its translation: CASSLAWRTGELFF.

The CDR3 spells CSAHSGNSNEQFF. The CDR3 nucleotides read TGCAGTGCGCATAGCGGGAACTCTAATGAGCAGTTCTTC. The chain joins TRBV20-1 to TRBJ2-1; 8 positions match TRBD2. The ends lost 6 bases at V and 7 bases at J; junction bases unmatched: 8. Germline loops: CDR1 DFQATT, CDR2 SNEGSKA (reference sequence). The CDR3 contains 13 residues.

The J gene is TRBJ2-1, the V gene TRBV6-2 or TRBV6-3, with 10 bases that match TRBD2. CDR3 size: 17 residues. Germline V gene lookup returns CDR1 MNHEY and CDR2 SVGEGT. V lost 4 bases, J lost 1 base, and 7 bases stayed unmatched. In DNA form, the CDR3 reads TGTGCCAGCAGTTTTGGGACTAGCGCCTCTTCCTACAATGAGCAGTTCTTC. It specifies CASSFGTSASSYNEQFF.